This TCR beta chain was sequenced for a study of blood T cell repertoires in COVID-19. The count of this clone is one. Sequencing was performed with immunoSEQ multiplex PCR; in TCRdb, only in-frame clones are kept and a portion is missing. The sample holds 300,000 to 400,000 clones, 80% to 90% seen once. The CDR3 spans 16 residues. The germline V gene encodes CDR1 SGHTS and CDR2 YDEGEE. The ends were cut back, 4 bases at V and 2 bases at J, with 17 bases in the middle. The V gene is TRBV5-8, the J gene TRBJ2-3, with D maybe TRBD2 (6 bases). The receptor was isolated from a man aged 25 to 40 with active or convalescent COVID-19. Sequencing was carried out using peripheral blood. The CDR3 nucleotides read TGTGCCAGCAGCCGACGCGGGGTCCAGTTCACAGATACGCAGTATTTT. Translated: CASSRRGVQFTDTQYF.